This T cell receptor (beta chain) was identified during a study of blood T cell repertoires in COVID-19. TCRdb's table, derived via immunoSEQ multiplex PCR, lists solely in-frame clones and lacks some. Found here are roughly 300,000 clones, approximately 87% of them singletons; the top ten hold roughly 12%. The CDR3 is 14 residues long. The J segment lost 1 base and the V segment lost 8 bases, leaving 5 bases of the junction unmatched. Germline V CDR1 and CDR2: LGHDT, YNNKEL (reference sequence). This clone was observed once. The sequence was collected from a woman in her thirties with COVID-19, enrolled during active disease. The V and J genes are TRBV3-1 (or the pseudogene TRBV3-2) and TRBJ2-4; 7 nucleotides line up with TRBD1. The sample comprised peripheral blood. Written as DNA, the CDR3 is TGTGCCAGCTCTCCGGACAGGGCCAAAAACATTCAGTACTTC. Translating it yields CASSPDRAKNIQYF.